This TCR beta chain was sequenced for a study of shared clonotypes between healthy human individuals. Study information: Aged 18 to 49, the donors were a couple of women and a few men.

Unsorted PBMC DNA was sequenced on ten immunoSEQ deep assay plates. Assay used: immunoSEQ multiplex PCR; TCRdb lists only in-frame clones, some missing. The sample lists approximately 480,000 clones; 75% to 80% were seen once. Healthy and HIV-negative, the adult donors had no recent acute infections or vaccinations. The sequencing input was PBMCs. The TCR originated in a middle-aged woman in good health. Some clones in this sample may be carry-over from other donors' samples.

CDR3 sequence: CASSFGGRVDEQFF. CDR3 in DNA: TGTGCCAGCAGCTTCGGCGGGAGGGTCGATGAGCAGTTCTTC. The J gene is TRBJ2-1, the V gene TRBV7-9; TRBD2 aligns across 9 bases. Germline assignment: CDR1 SEHNR and CDR2 FQNEAQ (reference sequence). V lost 3 bases and J lost 8; bases outside the gene matches: 5. CDR3 length equals 14 residues.